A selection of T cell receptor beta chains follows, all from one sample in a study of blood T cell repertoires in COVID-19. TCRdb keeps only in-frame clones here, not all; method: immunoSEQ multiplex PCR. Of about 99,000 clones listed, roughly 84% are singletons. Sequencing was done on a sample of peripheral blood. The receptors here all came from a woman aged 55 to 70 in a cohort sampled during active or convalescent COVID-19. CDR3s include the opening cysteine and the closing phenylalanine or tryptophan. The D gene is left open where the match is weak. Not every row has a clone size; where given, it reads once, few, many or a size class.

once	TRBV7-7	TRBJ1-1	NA	CASSLAFNTEAFF	TGTGCTAGCAGCTTAGCCTTCAACACTGAAGCTTTCTTT
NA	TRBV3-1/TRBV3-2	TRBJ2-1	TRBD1	CASSPWTGYNEQFF	TGTGCCAGCAGCCCCTGGACAGGATACAATGAGCAGTTCTTC
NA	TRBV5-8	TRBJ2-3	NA	CASSPSPPIGSTDTQYF	TGTGCCAGCAGCCCATCTCCCCCGATCGGGAGCACAGATACGCAGTATTTT
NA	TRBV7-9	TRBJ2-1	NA	CASSLGLLAQFF	TGTGCCAGCAGCTTAGGATTGCTAGCGCAGTTCTTC
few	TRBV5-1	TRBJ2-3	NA	CASSSSGPRTDTQYF	TGCGCCAGCAGCTCGAGCGGCCCCCGCACAGATACGCAGTATTTT
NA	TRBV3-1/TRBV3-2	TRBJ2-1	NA	CASSTPSLVYNEQFF	TGTGCCAGCAGCACCCCTAGCTTGGTCTACAATGAGCAGTTCTTC
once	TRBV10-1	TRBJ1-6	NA	CASSGQGVYNSPLHF	TGCGCCAGCAGTGGTCAGGGCGTATATAATTCACCCCTCCACTTT
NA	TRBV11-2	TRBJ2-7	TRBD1	CASSSTIGTGYEQYF	TGTGCCAGCAGTTCTACCATCGGGACAGGTTACGAGCAGTACTTC
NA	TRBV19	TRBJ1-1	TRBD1	CASRNGAGTVNTEAFF	TGTGCCAGTAGAAACGGGGCCGGGACAGTGAACACTGAAGCTTTCTTT
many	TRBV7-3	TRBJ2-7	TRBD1	CASSLIDRVVEDEQYF	TGTGCCAGCAGCTTGATCGACAGGGTAGTAGAGGACGAGCAGTACTTC
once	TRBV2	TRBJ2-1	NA	CASPRGGGNEQFF	TGTGCCAGCCCGAGGGGGGGAGGGAATGAGCAGTTCTTC
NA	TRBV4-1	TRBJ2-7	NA	CASSQDPAGQGEQYF	TGCGCCAGCAGCCAAGACCCGGCGGGGCAGGGCGAGCAGTACTTC
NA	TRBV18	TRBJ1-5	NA	CASSRNPGDSNQPQHF	TGTGCCAGCTCACGAAACCCAGGGGATAGCAATCAGCCCCAGCATTTT
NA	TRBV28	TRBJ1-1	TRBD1	CASSISTGGNTEAFF	TGTGCCAGCAGTATATCGACAGGGGGTAACACTGAAGCTTTCTTT
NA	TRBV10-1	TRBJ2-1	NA	CASRAGRPGDEQFF	TGCGCCAGCAGGGCGGGACGGCCCGGAGATGAGCAGTTCTTC
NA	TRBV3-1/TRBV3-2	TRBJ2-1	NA	CASSQVLESEQFF	TGTGCCAGCAGCCAAGTTCTAGAAAGTGAGCAGTTCTTC
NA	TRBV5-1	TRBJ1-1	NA	CASSLAPGSEAFF	TGCGCCAGCAGCTTGGCCCCCGGGTCTGAAGCTTTCTTT
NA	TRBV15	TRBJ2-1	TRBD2	CAAASGSYNEQFF	TGTGCCGCTGCTAGCGGCTCCTACAATGAGCAGTTCTTC
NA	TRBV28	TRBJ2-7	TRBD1	CAFATGQFRAEQYF	TGTGCCTTTGCGACGGGACAGTTCCGAGCCGAGCAGTACTTC
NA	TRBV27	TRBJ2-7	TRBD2	CASRAGRSSYEQYF	TGTGCCAGCAGGGCCGGGAGGAGCTCCTACGAGCAGTACTTC
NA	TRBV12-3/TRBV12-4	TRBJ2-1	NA	CASSRSAGNEQFF	TGTGCCAGCTCCCGTAGCGCGGGCAATGAGCAGTTCTTC
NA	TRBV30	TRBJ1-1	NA	CAWRKGLNTEAFF	TGTGCCTGGAGAAAGGGGCTTAACACTGAAGCTTTCTTT
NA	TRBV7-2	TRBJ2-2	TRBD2	CASRSSGGVAGELFF	TGTGCCAGCAGATCTAGCGGGGGGGTGGCCGGGGAGCTGTTTTTT
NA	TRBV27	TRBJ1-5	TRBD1	CASSTRQGENQPQHF	TGTGCCAGCAGTACCCGACAGGGAGAGAATCAGCCCCAGCATTTT
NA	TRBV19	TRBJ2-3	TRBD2	CASRPGLAGGIYTQYF	TGTGCCAGCCGTCCGGGACTAGCGGGAGGAATATATACGCAGTATTTT
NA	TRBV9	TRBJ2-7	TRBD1	CASSVVGDSSYEQYF	TGTGCCAGCAGCGTAGTGGGGGACAGCTCCTACGAGCAGTACTTC
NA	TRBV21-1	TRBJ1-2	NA	CASSNRRGDYGYTF	TGTGCCAGCAGCAACAGACGCGGGGACTATGGCTACACCTTC
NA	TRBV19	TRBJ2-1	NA	CASSIDPWQDYNEQFF	TGTGCCAGTAGTATAGACCCCTGGCAGGACTACAATGAGCAGTTCTTC
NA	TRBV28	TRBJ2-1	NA	CASSPTSYNEQFF	TGTGCCAGCAGTCCAACTAGTTACAATGAGCAGTTCTTC
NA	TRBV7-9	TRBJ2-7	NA	CASSSPGQSYEQYF	TGTGCCAGCAGCTCCCCCGGACAGTCCTACGAGCAGTACTTC
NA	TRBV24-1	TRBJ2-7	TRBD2	CATSAAGGYEQYF	TGTGCCACCAGTGCGGCGGGAGGCTACGAGCAGTACTTC
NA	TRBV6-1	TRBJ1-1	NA	CASSEKWRLTEAFF	TGTGCCAGCAGTGAAAAGTGGCGGCTCACTGAAGCTTTCTTT
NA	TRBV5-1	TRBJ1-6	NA	CASSPDVNRDSPLHF	TGCGCCAGCAGCCCGGATGTTAACAGAGACTCACCCCTCCACTTT
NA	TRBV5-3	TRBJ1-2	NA	CARSSQGYYGYTF	TGTGCCAGAAGCTCTCAGGGTTACTATGGCTACACCTTC
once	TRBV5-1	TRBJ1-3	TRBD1	CASSAGPQGPGNTIYF	TGCGCCAGCAGCGCGGGTCCACAGGGGCCTGGAAACACCATATATTTT
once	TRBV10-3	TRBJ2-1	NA	CAISAGSAGYNEQFF	TGTGCCATCAGTGCGGGTTCTGCCGGATACAATGAGCAGTTCTTC
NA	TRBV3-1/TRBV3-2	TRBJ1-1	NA	CASSPSSTVRSTEAFF	TGTGCCAGCAGCCCCTCCTCCACGGTCCGGAGCACTGAAGCTTTCTTT
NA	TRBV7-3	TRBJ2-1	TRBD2	CASSSGPTSGRANEQFF	TGTGCCAGCAGCTCGGGTCCCACTAGCGGGAGGGCCAATGAGCAGTTCTTC
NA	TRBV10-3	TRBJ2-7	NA	CAISEPRSSYEQYF	TGTGCCATCAGTGAGCCTAGGTCCTCCTACGAGCAGTACTTC
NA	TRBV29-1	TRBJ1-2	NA	CSVEAYGYTF	TGCAGCGTTGAGGCCTATGGCTACACCTTC
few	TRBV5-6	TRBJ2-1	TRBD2	CASSFEAGEVYNEQFF	TGTGCCAGCAGCTTCGAAGCGGGGGAAGTCTACAATGAGCAGTTCTTC
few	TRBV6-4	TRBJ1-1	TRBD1	CASRPGTANTEAFF	TGTGCCAGCAGACCCGGGACAGCGAACACTGAAGCTTTCTTT
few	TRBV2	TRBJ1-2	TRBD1	CASSPGQTFYGYTF	TGTGCCAGCAGCCCGGGACAGACTTTCTATGGCTACACCTTC
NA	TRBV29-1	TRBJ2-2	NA	CSVRYRSANTGELFF	TGCAGCGTTCGATACAGGAGCGCGAACACCGGGGAGCTGTTTTTT
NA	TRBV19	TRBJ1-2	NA	CASSIGRANYGYTF	TGTGCCAGTAGTATCGGCAGGGCTAACTATGGCTACACCTTC
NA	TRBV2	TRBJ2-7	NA	CASRPGYEQYF	TGTGCCAGCCGCCCGGGTTACGAGCAGTACTTC
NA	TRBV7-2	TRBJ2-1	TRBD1	CASSLDRGSAYNEQFF	TGTGCCAGCAGCCTGGACAGGGGGAGCGCCTACAATGAGCAGTTCTTC
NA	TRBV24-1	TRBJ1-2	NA	CATSDSLDYGYTF	TGTGCCACCAGTGATTCGCTAGACTATGGCTACACCTTC
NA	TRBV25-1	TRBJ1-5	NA	CATSSQGQPQHF	TGTGCCACCTCGTCCCAGGGTCAGCCCCAGCATTTT
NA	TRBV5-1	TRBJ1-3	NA	CASSFQTGNTIYF	TGCGCCAGCAGCTTCCAAACAGGAAACACCATATATTTT